The text below deals with one TCR beta chain. These data originate in a study of PD-L1 blockade in urothelial cancer. For the study at large: Blood samples contained a median about 150,000 T cells.

Time point indicated: pretreatment peripheral blood. Profiled with immunoSEQ multiplex PCR; TCRdb holds only in-frame clones, not every one. Here the sample spans around 38,000 clones, nearly 85% being singletons. The CDR3 totals 15 residues. CDR1 and CDR2 from the germline V gene are SGHNT and YENEEA. Germline trimming cut 5 bases from V and 3 bases from J; bases unmatched to any gene: 3. This chain links TRBV11-3 with TRBJ2-3, with 12 bases aligning to TRBD2. The clonotype was recovered from a man in his fifties or sixties with urothelial cancer. Sequences were derived from PBMCs, sampled around atezolizumab (anti-PD-L1) treatment. The CDR3: CASSVTSGRTDTQYF. The CDR3 coding sequence is TGTGCCAGCAGCGTAACTAGCGGGAGGACAGATACGCAGTATTTT.